The text below deals with one T cell receptor beta chain. Seattle participants joined during active infection and were tracked over time. As handled by the study authors: Quantification of nucleated cells was approximated via reference gene primer amplification. Only in-frame clones appear in the TCRdb table, and some are missing; sequencing was by immunoSEQ multiplex PCR. V, J and clone size derive from that table, while D and trimming were established from the DNA sequence. The table has 190,000 or so clones, around four fifths seen once; the top ten hold roughly 0.91%. This sample is drawn from a study of blood T cell repertoires in COVID-19. Across the study: COVID-19 samples from acute and convalescent phases originated in the United States, Italy and Spain. Nucleic acid was either cDNA or gDNA, and it came from T cells, B-cell-depleted T cells, or PBMCs.

V was pared by 1 base and J by 1 base, with 8 bases between. Germline V lookup: CDR1 SEHNR, CDR2 FQNEAQ (reference sequence). The CDR3 length is 15 residues. The chain links TRBV7-9 to TRBJ1-5; D uncertain. Sample: peripheral blood. This receptor was taken from a man aged 55 to 69 with COVID-19, enrolled during active disease. CDR3 coding DNA: TGTGCCAGCAGCTTAGACGAGGAGAGCAATCAGCCCCAGCATTTT. This sequence encodes CASSLDEESNQPQHF.